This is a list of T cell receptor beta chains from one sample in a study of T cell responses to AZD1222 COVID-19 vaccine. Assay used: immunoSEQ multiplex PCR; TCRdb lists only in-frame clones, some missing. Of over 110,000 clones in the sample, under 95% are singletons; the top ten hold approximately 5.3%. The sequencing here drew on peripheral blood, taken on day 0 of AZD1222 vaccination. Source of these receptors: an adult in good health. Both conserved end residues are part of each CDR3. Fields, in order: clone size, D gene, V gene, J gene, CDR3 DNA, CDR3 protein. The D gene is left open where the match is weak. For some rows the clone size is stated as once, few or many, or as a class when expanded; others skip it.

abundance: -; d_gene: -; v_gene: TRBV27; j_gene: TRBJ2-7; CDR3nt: TGTGCCAGCAGTAAGGGGTACGAGCAGTACTTC; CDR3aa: CASSKGYEQYF
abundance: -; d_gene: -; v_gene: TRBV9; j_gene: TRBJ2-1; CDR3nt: TGTGCCAGCAGTGTGGGGGGGCCCTGGGGCTCCTACAATGAGCAGTTCTTC; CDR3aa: CASSVGGPWGSYNEQFF
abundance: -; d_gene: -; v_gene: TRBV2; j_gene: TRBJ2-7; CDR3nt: TGTGCCAGCAGTGAAGAGTCTTTCTACGAGCAGTACTTC; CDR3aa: CASSEESFYEQYF
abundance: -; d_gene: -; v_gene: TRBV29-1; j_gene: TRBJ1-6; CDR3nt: TGCAGCGTTGACGTCTATAATTCACCCCTCCACTTT; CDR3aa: CSVDVYNSPLHF
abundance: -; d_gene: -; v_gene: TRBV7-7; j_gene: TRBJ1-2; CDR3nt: TGTGCCAGCATGCCCCATTGGGGGTCGGTTGGCTACACCTTC; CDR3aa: CASMPHWGSVGYTF
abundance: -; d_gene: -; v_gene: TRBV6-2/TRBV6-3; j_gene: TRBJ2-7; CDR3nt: TGTGCCAGCAGCTGGCCCCCGGGACACCAGTCCTACGAGCAGTACTTC; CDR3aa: CASSWPPGHQSYEQYF
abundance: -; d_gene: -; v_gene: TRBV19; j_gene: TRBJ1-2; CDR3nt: TGTGCCAGTAGTATAGATATTAGGTATGGCTACACCTTC; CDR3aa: CASSIDIRYGYTF
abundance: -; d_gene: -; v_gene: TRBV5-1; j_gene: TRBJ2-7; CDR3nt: TGCGCCAGCAGCTTGGGGGACGGGACCTACGAGCAGTACTTC; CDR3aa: CASSLGDGTYEQYF
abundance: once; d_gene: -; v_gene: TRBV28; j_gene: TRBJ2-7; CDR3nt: TGTGCCAGCAGTTTAGGACAGATAAGACACTACGAGCAGTACTTC; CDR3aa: CASSLGQIRHYEQYF
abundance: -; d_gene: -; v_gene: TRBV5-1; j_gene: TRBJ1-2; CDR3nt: TGCGCCAGCAGCCGTCCGTTAGACGGGACCGGGAGTAACTATGGCTACACCTTC; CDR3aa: CASSRPLDGTGSNYGYTF
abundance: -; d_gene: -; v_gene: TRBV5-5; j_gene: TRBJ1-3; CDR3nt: TGTGCCAGCAGCTTAGAAGGTTTTGCCGGAAACACCATATATTTT; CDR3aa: CASSLEGFAGNTIYF
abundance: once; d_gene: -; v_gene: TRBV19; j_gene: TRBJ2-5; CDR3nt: TGTGCCAGTGGCGGGACTCGCCAAGAGACCCAGTACTTC; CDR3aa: CASGGTRQETQYF
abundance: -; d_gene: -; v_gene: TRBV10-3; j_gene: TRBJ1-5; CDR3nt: TGTGCCACCTCGGGGGATAGCAATCAGCCCCAGCATTTT; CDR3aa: CATSGDSNQPQHF
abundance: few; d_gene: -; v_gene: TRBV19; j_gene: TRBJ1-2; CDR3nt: TGTGCCAGTAGTAAAGGGGGAAGAGGCTACACCTTC; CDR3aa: CASSKGGRGYTF
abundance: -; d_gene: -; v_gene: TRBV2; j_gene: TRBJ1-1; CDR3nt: TGTGCCAGCAGGGGACAGAACACTGAAGCTTTCTTT; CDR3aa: CASRGQNTEAFF
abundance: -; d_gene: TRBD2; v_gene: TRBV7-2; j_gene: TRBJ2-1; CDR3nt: TGTGCCAGCAGCTTCAGCGGGGGACTTTACGATGAGCAGTTCTTC; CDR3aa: CASSFSGGLYDEQFF
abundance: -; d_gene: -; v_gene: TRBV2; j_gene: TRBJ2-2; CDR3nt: TGTGCCAGCAGTGAATTGCCTGGGGGCGGGGAGCTGTTTTTT; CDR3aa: CASSELPGGGELFF
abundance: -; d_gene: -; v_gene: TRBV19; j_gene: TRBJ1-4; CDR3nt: TGTGCCAGTAGTATTACCTTTAATGAAAAACTGTTTTTT; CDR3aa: CASSITFNEKLFF
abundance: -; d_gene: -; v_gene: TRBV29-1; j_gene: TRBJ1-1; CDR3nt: TGCAGCGTTGAAGATCAGTACGCAGGGTTCACCCGAGTGAACACTGAAGCTTTCTTT; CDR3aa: CSVEDQYAGFTRVNTEAFF
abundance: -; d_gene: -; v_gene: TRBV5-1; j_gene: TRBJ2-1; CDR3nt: TGCGCCAGCAGCTTGGTGGGGACGTCCAATGAGCAGTTCTTC; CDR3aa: CASSLVGTSNEQFF
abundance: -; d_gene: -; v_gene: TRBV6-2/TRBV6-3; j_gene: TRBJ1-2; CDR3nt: TGTGCCAGCAGTCCAGGGAGAGGGGGCTACACCTTC; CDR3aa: CASSPGRGGYTF
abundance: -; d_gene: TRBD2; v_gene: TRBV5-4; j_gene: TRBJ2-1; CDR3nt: TGTGCCAGCAGCTGGGGTAGCGGGAGTCTAGATGAGCAGTTCTTC; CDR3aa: CASSWGSGSLDEQFF
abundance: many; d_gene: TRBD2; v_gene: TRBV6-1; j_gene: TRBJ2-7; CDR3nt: TGTGCCAGCAGTGAAGAGGGACTAGTGGGCTACGAGCAGTACTTC; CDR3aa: CASSEEGLVGYEQYF
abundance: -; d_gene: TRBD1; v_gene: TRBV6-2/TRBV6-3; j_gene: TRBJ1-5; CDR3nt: TGTGCCAGCAGTCGATGGACAGGGGAAAGCAATCAGCCCCAGCATTTT; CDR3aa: CASSRWTGESNQPQHF
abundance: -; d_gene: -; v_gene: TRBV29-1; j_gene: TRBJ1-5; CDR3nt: TGCAGCGTTGCCCGCGGATTAGATCAGCCCCAGCATTTT; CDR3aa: CSVARGLDQPQHF
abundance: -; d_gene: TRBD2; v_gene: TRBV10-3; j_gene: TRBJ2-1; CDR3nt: TGTGCCATCAGCCCCGGACTAGCGGGGGGCTATGAGCAGTTCTTC; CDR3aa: CAISPGLAGGYEQFF
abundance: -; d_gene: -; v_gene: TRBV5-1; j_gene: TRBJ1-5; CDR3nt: TGCGCCAGCAGCTTTTCGGGACCTAATCAGCCCCAGCATTTT; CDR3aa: CASSFSGPNQPQHF
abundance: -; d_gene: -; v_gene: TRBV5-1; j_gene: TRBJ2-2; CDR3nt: TGCGCCAGCTCCCCTCACGGGGGACGGGACACCGGGGAGCTGTTTTTT; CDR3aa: CASSPHGGRDTGELFF
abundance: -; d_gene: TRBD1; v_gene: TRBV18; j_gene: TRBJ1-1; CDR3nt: TGTGCCAGCCCCCCCCATGAGGGGGCGCCCACTGAAGCTTTCTTT; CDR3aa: CASPPHEGAPTEAFF
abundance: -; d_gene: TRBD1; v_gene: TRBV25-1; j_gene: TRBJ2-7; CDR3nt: TGTGCCAGCAGTGAAAACAGGGGAATCGTTCAGTACTTC; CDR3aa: CASSENRGIVQYF
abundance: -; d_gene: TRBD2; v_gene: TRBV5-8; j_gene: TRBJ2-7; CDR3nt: TGTGCCAGCAGTTACTTTGCCCCTAGCGGGAGCCGTTATAGCGAGCAGTACTTC; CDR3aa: CASSYFAPSGSRYSEQYF
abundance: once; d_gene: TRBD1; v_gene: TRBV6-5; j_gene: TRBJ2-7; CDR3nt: TGTGCCAGCTGGACAGGGGAACAAGCCTACGAGCAGTACTTC; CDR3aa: CASWTGEQAYEQYF
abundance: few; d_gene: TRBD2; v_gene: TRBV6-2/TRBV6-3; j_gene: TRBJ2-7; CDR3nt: TGTGCCAGCAGTTACCCGACTAGCGGGAGGGACGAGCAGTACTTC; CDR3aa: CASSYPTSGRDEQYF
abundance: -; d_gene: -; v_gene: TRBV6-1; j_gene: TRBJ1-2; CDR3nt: TGTGCCAGCAGTGAGGGGGGGTCTAACTATGGCTACACCTTC; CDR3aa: CASSEGGSNYGYTF
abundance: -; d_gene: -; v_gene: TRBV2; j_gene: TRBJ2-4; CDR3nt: TGTGCCAGTACTCAGGGGGCCAAAAACATTCAGTACTTC; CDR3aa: CASTQGAKNIQYF
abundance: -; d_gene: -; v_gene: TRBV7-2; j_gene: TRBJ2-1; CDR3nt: TGTGCCAGCAGCTTAGCGCTCAGGGGGGCCTACAATGAGCAGTTCTTC; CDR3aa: CASSLALRGAYNEQFF
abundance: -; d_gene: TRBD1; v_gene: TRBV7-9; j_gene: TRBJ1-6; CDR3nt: TGTGCCAGCAGCTGGGACAGGGGATATTCACCCCTCCACTTT; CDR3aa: CASSWDRGYSPLHF